This T cell receptor beta chain was obtained from a study of T cells in Graves' hyperthyroidism and ophthalmopathy. With regard to this clonotype: Its specificity is unknown.

Germline-derived CDR1 and CDR2 are MNHNS and SASEGT. CDR3 length: 11 residues. V was shortened by 7 bases and J by 4 bases, with 8 bases between the two germline ends. Study-level results: The model forecast ophthalmopathy, anticipating it by a median approximately 6 months before onset.

The source material, RNA transcripts, was used to amplify TCR beta CDR3 regions. The HTBI primer set was used in a first-round RT-PCR of the TCR CDR3. TCRdb analysed the multiplex PCR reads with MiXCR anew, one entry per CDR3 protein. The sample includes about 480,000 distinct CDR3 sequences, 13% to 15% seen only once; the top ten take around a sixth. The sequence was collected from a woman between 18 and 29 years old with Graves' hyperthyroidism. The rearrangement uses TRBV6-1 and TRBJ2-7; D is unresolved. Sequenced sample: blood. Here the CDR3 DNA reads TGTGCCAGCACCGTTCTATACGAGCAGTACTTC. The encoded protein is CASTVLYEQYF.